The T cell receptor beta chain described here comes from a study of T cell responses to AZD1222 COVID-19 vaccine. Study findings and constraints: An increase in Spike-specific TCR breadth and depth was observed after two AZD1222 doses. There were mostly white British donors and more females than males, and clonal diversity was possibly underestimated. Reportedly, nearly half the spike-specific TCRs target unmutated variant regions.

V gave up 0 bases and J gave up 2 bases, with 12 bases separating them. Germline-derived CDR1 and CDR2 are MNHEY and SVGAGI. This CDR3 comprises 16 residues. In regard to this clone: Its antigen is currently unknown.

Libraries were prepared by immunoSEQ multiplex PCR; TCRdb keeps only in-frame clonotypes and omits some of them. The sample lists 150,000 to 200,000 clones; approximately 90% were seen once. Pooling of second doses given at about 4 or about 12 weeks was done. The chain carries TRBV6-5 and TRBJ2-3; possible D gene TRBD2, 7 bases. The clonotype was recovered from an adult who received the AZD1222 COVID-19 vaccine. The specimen was peripheral blood, collected 28 days after the second AZD1222 dose. CDR3: CASSYSRRGPTDTQYF. In DNA, the CDR3 is TGTGCCAGCAGTTACTCAAGGCGGGGGCCCACAGATACGCAGTATTTT.